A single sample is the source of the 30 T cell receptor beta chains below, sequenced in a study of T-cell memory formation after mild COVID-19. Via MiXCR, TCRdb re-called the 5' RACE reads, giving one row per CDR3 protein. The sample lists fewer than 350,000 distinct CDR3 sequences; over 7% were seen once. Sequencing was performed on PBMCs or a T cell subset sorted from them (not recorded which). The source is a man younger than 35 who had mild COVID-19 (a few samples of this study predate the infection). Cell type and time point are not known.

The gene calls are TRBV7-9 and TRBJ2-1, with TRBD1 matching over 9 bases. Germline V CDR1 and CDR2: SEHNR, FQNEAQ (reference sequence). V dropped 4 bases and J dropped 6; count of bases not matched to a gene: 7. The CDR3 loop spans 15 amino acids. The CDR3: CASSSRDREFNEQFF. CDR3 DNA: TGTGCCAGCAGCTCCCGGGACAGGGAGTTCAATGAGCAGTTCTTC.

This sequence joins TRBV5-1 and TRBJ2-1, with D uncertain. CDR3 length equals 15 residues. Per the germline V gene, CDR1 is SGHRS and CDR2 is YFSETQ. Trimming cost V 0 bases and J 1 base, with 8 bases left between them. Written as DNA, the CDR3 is TGCGCCAGCAGCTTGGATCTGGGTTCCTACAATGAGCAGTTCTTC. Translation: CASSLDLGSYNEQFF. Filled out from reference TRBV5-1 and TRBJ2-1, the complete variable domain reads KAGVTQTPRYLIKTRGQQVTLSCSPISGHRSVSWYQQTPGQGLQFLFEYFSETQRNKGNFPGRFSGRQFSNSRSEMNVSTLELGDSALYLCASSLDLGSYNEQFFGPGTRLTVL.

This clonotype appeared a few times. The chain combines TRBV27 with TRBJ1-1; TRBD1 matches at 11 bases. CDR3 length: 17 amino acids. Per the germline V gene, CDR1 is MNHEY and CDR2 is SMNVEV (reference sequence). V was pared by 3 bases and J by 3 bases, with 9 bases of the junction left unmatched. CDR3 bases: TGTGCCAGCAGTTTCGTCGGACAGGGGGCTAGGGACACTGAAGCTTTCTTT. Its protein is CASSFVGQGARDTEAFF.

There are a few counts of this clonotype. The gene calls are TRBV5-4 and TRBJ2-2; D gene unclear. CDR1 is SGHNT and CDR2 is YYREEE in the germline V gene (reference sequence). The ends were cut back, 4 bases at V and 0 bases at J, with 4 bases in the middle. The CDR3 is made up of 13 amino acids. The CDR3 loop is CASSVSNTGELFF. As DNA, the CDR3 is TGTGCCAGCAGCGTATCGAACACCGGGGAGCTGTTTTTT.

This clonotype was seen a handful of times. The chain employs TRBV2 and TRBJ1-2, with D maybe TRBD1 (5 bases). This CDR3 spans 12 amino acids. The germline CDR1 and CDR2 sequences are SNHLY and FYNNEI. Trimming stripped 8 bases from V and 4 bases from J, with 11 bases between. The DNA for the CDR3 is TGTGCCAGCGGGGCACGTAGCTATGGCTACACCTTC. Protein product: CASGARSYGYTF.

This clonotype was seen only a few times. CDR3 in amino acids: CATGHGAYEQYF. Written as DNA, the CDR3 is TGTGCCACCGGGCACGGGGCCTACGAGCAGTACTTC. The chain uses TRBV15 and TRBJ2-7; TRBD2 might be the D (5 bases). Trimming removed 8 bases from V and 2 bases from J, with 10 bases in between. Germline V gene data show CDR1 as LNHNV and CDR2 as YYDKDF (reference sequence). The CDR3 consists of 12 residues. The full variable domain, its missing parts supplied by reference TRBV15 and TRBJ2-7, is DAMVIQNPRYQVTQFGKPVTLSCSQTLNHNVMYWYQQKSSQAPKLLFHYYDKDFNNEADTPDNFQSRRPNTSFCFLDIRSPGLGDTAMYLCATGHGAYEQYFGPGTRLTVT.

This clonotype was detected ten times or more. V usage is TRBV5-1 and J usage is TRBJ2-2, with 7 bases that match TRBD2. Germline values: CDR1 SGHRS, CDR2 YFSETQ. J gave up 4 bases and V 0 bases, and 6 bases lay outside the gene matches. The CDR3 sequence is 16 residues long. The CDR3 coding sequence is TGCGCCAGCAGCTTGGCAGCGGGGACCTCCACCGGGGAGCTGTTTTTT. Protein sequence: CASSLAAGTSTGELFF.

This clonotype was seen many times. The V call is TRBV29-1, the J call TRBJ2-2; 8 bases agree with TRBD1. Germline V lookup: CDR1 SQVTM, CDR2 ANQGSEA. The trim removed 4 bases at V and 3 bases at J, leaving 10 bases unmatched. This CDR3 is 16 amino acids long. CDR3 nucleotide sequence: TGCAGCGTTGCCGGTTTAAACAGGGGGGACACCGGGGAGCTGTTTTTT. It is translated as CSVAGLNRGDTGELFF.

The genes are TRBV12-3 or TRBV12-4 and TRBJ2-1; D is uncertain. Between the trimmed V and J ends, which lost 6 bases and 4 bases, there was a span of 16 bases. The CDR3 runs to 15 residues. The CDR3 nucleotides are TGTGCCAGCAGCTCCAGGAACATGGGGTACAATGAGCAGTTCTTC. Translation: CASSSRNMGYNEQFF.

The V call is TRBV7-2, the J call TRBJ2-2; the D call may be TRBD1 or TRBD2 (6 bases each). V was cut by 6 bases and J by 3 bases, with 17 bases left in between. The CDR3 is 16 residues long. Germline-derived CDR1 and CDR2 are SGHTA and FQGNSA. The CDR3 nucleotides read TGTGCCAGCAGGGGATGGGGGGCGCGGGACACCGGGGAGCTGTTTTTT. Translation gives CASRGWGARDTGELFF.

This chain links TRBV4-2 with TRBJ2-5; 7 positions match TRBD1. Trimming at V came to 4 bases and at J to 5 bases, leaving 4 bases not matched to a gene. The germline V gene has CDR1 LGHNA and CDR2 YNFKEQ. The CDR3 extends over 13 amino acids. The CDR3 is CASSPGTVETQYF. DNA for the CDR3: TGTGCCAGCAGCCCGGGGACAGTGGAGACCCAGTACTTC.

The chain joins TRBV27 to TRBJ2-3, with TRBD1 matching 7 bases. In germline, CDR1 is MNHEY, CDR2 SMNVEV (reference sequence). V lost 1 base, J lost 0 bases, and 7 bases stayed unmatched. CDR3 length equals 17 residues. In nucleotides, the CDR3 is TGTGCCAGCAGTTTATTTGCGAGGGGGCCTAGCACAGATACGCAGTATTTT. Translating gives CASSLFARGPSTDTQYF.

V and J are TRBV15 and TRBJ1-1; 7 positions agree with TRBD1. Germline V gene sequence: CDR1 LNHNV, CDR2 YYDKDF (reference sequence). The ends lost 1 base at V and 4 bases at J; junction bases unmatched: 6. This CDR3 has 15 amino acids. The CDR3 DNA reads TGTGCCACCAGCAGAGCGGGACAGTCCGGCACTGAAGCTTTCTTT. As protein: CATSRAGQSGTEAFF.

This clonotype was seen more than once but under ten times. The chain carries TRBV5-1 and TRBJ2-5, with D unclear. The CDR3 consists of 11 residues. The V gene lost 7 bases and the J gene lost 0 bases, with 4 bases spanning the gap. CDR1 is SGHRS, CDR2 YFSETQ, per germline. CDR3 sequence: CASAYQETQYF. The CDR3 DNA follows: TGCGCCAGCGCCTACCAAGAGACCCAGTACTTC.

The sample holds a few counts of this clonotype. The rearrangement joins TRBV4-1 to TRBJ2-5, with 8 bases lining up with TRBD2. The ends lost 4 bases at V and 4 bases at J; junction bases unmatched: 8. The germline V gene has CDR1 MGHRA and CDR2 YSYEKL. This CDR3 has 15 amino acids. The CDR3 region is CASSLGLGIGETQYF. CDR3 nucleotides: TGCGCCAGCAGCCTGGGACTAGGTATAGGAGAGACCCAGTACTTC.

Here the CDR3 reads CASSLDQGGSGVYNEQFF. Here the CDR3 DNA reads TGTGCCAGCAGCTTAGATCAGGGCGGTAGCGGGGTGTACAATGAGCAGTTCTTC. The chain is built from TRBV11-3 and TRBJ2-1; 8 bases agree with TRBD2. V was clipped by 0 bases and J by 4 bases; unmatched bases: 11. CDR3 length equals 18 residues. Germline CDR1 reads SGHNT; CDR2 reads YENEEA.

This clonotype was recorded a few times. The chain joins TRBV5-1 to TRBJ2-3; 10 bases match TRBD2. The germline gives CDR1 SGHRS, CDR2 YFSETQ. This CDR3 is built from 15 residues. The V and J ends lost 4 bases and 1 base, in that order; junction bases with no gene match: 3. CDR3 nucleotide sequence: TGCGCCAGCAGCCCTAGCGGGGGTCGCACAGATACGCAGTATTTT. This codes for CASSPSGGRTDTQYF.

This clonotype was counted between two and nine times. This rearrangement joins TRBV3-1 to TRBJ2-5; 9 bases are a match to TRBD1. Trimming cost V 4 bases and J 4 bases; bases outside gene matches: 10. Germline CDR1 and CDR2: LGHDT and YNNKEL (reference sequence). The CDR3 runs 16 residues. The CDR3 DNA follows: TGTGCCAGCAGCCCCTTTTCACAGGGGGCCCGAGAGACCCAGTACTTC. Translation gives CASSPFSQGARETQYF.

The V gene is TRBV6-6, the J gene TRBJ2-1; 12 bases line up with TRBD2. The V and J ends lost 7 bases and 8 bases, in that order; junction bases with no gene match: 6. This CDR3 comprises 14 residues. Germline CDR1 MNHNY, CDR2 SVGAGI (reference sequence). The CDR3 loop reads CASTASGGVDEQFF. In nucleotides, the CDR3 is TGTGCCAGCACGGCTAGCGGGGGGGTGGATGAGCAGTTCTTC.

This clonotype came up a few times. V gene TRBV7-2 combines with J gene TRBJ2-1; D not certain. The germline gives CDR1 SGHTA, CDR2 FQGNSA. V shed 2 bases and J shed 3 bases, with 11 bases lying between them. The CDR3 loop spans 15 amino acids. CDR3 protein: CASSLSSGIYNEQFF. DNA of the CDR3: TGTGCCAGCAGCTTAAGCTCTGGCATCTACAATGAGCAGTTCTTC.

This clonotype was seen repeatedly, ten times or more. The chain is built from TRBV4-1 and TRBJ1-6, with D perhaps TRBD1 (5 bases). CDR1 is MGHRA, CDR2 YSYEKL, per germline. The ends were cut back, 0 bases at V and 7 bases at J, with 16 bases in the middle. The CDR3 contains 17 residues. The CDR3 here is CASSQDSQSEGNSPLHF. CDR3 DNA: TGCGCCAGCAGCCAAGATTCCCAGTCCGAGGGGAATTCACCCCTCCACTTT.

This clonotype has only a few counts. The CDR3 loop is CAIWEGGSRFF. The CDR3 region has the DNA TGTGCCATCTGGGAAGGTGGTAGTCGGTTCTTC. The J gene is TRBJ2-1, the V gene TRBV10-3; no reliable D call. There are 11 residues in the CDR3. The germline V gene encodes CDR1 ENHRY and CDR2 SYGVKD. V lost 8 bases and J lost 15, with 17 bases in between.

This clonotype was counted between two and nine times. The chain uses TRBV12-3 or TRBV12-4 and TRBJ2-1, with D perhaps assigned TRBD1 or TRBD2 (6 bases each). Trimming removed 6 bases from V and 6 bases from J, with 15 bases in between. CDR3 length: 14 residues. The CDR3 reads CASREQGGRNEQFF. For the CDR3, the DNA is TGTGCCAGCAGGGAACAGGGAGGCCGCAATGAGCAGTTCTTC.

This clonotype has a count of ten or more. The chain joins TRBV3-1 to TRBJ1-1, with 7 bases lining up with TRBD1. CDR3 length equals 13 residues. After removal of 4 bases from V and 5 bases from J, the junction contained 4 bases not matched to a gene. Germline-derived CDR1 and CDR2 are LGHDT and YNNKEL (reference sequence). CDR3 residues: CASSLQGKTEAFF. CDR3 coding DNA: TGTGCCAGCAGCCTACAGGGGAAGACTGAAGCTTTCTTT.

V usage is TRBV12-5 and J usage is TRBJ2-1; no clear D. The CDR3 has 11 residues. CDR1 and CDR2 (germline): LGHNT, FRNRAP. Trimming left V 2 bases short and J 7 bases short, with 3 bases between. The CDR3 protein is CASGLFNEQFF. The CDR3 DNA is TGTGCTAGTGGTTTGTTTAATGAGCAGTTCTTC.

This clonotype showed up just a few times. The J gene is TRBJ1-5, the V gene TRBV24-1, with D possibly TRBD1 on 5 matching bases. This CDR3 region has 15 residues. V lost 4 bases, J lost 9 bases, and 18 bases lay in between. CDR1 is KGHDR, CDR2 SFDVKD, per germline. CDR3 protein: CATSDTTGSQGPQHF. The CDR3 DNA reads TGTGCCACCAGTGACACCACGGGATCTCAGGGGCCCCAGCATTTT.

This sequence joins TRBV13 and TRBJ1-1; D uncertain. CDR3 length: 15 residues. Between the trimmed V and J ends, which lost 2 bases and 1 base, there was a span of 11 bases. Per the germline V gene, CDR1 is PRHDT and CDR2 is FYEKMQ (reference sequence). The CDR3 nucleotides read TGTGCCAGCAGCTTACGAGGTTCTGGGAACACTGAAGCTTTCTTT. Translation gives CASSLRGSGNTEAFF.

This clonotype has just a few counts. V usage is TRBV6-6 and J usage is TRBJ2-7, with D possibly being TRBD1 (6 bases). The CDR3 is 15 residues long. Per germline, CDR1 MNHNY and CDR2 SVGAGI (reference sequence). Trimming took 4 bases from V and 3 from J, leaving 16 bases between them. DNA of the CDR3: TGTGCCAGCAGTTTAGAGGGGGTTTGGGGCTACGAGCAGTACTTC. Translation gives CASSLEGVWGYEQYF.

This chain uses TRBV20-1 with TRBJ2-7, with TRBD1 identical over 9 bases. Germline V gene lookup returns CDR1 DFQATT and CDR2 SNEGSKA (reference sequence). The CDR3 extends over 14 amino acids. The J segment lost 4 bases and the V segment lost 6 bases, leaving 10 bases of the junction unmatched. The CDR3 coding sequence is TGCAGTGCCGCCGGGACAGGGTCTTCGTACGAGCAGTACGTC. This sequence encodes CSAAGTGSSYEQYV.

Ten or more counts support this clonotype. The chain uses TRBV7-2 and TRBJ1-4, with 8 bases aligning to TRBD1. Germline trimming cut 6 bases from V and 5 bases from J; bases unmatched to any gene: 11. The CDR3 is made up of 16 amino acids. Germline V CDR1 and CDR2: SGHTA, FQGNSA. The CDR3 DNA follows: TGTGCCAGCAGTTATCAATCTTGGACAGGGAATGAAAAACTGTTTTTT. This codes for CASSYQSWTGNEKLFF.